The entry below describes one TCR delta chain. A read error may explain this, as a much larger clone is one base away. The data derive from a study of gamma-delta chains in newborns, infants, children. On the study more broadly: Polyclonal expansion of innate γδ T cells after birth follows microbial exposure.

TCRdb made new clone calls on the reads using CATT. Here the sample spans 10,000 to 13,000 delta-chain clones, 9% to 10% being singletons. The V gene's germline CDR1 is GEAIGNYY and CDR2 EKD. CDR3 size: 23 residues. This sequence originates from a child who was a newborn, infant or young child, either healthy, febrile or measles-vaccinated (not recorded which). Sequenced: blood. V gene TRDV2 combines with J gene TRDJ3; TRDD3 matches at 9 bases. CDR3 sequence reads: CACDPIPRHTGGKSSWDARQMFF. CDR3 nucleotides: TGTGCCTGTGACCCAATTCCTCGGCATACTGGGGGAAAGAGCTCCTGGGACGCCCGACAGATGTTTTTC.